This T cell receptor beta chain was observed in a study of Graves' ophthalmopathy and Graves' hyperthyroidism. Broader study findings: Between ophthalmopathy and stable hyperthyroidism, a 13-signature model drew a separation with about 88% sensitivity and around 80% specificity.

CDR3 regions of TCR beta were amplified from RNA transcripts. First-round RT-PCR employed HTBI primers, with a second-round multiplex PCR after it. MiXCR, run by TCRdb on the multiplex PCR reads, gives a single entry per CDR3 protein. This sample has just over 600,000 distinct CDR3 sequences, with 22% found just once. Hyperthyroidism qualified as stable when ophthalmopathy did not develop within 18 months of follow-up. This clonotype was recorded at least ten times. Its antigen is undetermined. Input material: peripheral blood. This receptor was obtained from a young woman with stable Graves' hyperthyroidism. Some clones in this sample may be carry-over from other donors' samples.

The CDR3 nucleotides read TGTGCCAGTAGTATGGAGGGAGGGACCGAGAACACTGAAGCTTTCTTT. Residues: CASSMEGGTENTEAFF. This chain links TRBV19 with TRBJ1-1; TRBD1 might be the D (5 bases). There are 16 residues in the CDR3. Germline-derived CDR1 and CDR2 are LNHDA and SQIVND (reference sequence). Trimming took 3 bases from V and 1 from J, leaving 15 bases between them.